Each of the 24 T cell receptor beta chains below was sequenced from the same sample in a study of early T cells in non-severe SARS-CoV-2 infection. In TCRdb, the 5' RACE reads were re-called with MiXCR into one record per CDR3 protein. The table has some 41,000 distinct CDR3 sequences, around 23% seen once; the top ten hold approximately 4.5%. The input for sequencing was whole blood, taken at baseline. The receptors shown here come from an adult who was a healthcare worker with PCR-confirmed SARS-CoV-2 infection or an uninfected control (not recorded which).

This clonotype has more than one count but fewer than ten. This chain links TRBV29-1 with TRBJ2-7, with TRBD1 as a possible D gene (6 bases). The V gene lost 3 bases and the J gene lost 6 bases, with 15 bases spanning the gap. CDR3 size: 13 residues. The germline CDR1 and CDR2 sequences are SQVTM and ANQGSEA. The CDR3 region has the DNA TGCAGCGTTGAGGTACAGGGTTTTGGCGAGCAGTACTTC. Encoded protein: CSVEVQGFGEQYF.

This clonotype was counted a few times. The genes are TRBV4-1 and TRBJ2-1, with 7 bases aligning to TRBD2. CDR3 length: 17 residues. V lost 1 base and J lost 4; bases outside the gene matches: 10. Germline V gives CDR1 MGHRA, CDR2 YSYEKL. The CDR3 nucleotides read TGCGCCAGCAGCCAAGGGCGTGGGGGAGGGCCGTACAATGAGCAGTTCTTC. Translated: CASSQGRGGGPYNEQFF.

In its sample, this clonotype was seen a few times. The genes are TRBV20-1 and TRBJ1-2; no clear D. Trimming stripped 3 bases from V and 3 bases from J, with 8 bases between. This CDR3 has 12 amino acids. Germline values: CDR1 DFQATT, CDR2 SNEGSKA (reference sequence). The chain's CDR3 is CSASTVDYGYTF. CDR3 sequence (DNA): TGCAGTGCTAGCACAGTAGACTATGGCTACACCTTC.

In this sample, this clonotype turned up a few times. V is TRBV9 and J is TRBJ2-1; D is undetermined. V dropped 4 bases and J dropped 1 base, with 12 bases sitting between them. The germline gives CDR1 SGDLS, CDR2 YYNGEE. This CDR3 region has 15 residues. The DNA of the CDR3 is TGTGCCAGCAGCCCTCCCCTGGGTTCCTACAATGAGCAGTTCTTC. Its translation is CASSPPLGSYNEQFF. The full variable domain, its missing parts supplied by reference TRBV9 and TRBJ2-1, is DSGVTQTPKHLITATGQRVTLRCSPRSGDLSVYWYQQSLDQGLQFLIQYYNGEERAKGNILERFSAQQFPDLHSELNLSSLELGDSALYFCASSPPLGSYNEQFFGPGTRLTVL.

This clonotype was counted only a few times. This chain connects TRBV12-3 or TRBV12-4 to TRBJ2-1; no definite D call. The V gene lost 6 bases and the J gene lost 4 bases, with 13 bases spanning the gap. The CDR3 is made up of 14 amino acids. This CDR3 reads CASSFQVPYNEQFF. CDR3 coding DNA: TGTGCCAGCAGCTTTCAGGTGCCGTACAATGAGCAGTTCTTC.

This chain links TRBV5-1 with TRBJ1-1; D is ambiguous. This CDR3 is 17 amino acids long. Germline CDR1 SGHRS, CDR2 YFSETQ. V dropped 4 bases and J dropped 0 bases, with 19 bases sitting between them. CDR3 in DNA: TGCGCCAGCAGCCCCGGTTATGCAGCGTTTATGAACACTGAAGCTTTCTTT. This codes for CASSPGYAAFMNTEAFF.

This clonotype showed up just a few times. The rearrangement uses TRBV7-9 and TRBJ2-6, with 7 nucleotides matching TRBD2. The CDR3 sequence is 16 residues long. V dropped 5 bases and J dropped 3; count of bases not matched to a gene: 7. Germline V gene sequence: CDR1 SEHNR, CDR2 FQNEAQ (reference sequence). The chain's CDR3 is CASSRGGDYGANVLTF. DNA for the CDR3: TGTGCCAGCAGCCGCGGAGGGGACTATGGGGCCAACGTCCTGACTTTC.

The CDR3 spells CATSRDPAGVRDTQYF. CDR3 DNA: TGTGCCACCAGCAGAGATCCAGCGGGGGTTAGAGATACGCAGTATTTT. The chain recombines TRBV15 with TRBJ2-3; 8 nucleotides agree with TRBD2. CDR3 length: 16 amino acids. Germline loops: CDR1 LNHNV, CDR2 YYDKDF (reference sequence). V lost 0 bases and J lost 5; bases outside the gene matches: 7.

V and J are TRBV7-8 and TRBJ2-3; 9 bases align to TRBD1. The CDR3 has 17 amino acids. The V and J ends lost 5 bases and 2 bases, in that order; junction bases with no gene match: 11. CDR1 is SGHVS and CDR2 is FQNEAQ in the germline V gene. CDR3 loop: CASSPLWGTGSTDTQYF. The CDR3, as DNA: TGTGCCAGCAGCCCATTATGGGGGACAGGGTCCACAGATACGCAGTATTTT. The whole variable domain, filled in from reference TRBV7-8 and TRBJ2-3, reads GAGVSQSPRYKVAKRGQDVALRCDPISGHVSLFWYQQALGQGPEFLTYFQNEAQLDKSGLPSDRFFAERPEGSVSTLKIQRTQQEDSAVYLCASSPLWGTGSTDTQYFGPGTRLTVL.

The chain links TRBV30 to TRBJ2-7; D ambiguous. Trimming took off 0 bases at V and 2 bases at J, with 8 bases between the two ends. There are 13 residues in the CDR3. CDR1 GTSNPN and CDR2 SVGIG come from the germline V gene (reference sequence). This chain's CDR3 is CAWSVRRAYEQYF. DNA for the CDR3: TGTGCCTGGAGTGTACGCAGAGCCTACGAGCAGTACTTC.

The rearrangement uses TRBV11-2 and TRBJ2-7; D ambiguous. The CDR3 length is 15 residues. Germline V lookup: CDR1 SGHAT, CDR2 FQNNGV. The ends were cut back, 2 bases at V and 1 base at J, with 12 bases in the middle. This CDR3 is CASSLSRQFSYEQYF. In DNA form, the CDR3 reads TGTGCCAGCAGCTTAAGCCGTCAGTTTTCCTACGAGCAGTACTTC.

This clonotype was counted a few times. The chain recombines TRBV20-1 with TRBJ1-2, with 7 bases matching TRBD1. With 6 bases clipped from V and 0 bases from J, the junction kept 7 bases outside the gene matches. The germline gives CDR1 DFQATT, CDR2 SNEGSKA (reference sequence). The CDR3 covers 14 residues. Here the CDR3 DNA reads TGCAGTGCACCGGGACAGTCAGCTAACTATGGCTACACCTTC. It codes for CSAPGQSANYGYTF.

The DNA of the CDR3 is TGTGCCAGCAGCCCCCGGGGGACTATTCACAATGAGCAGTTCTTC. Translation: CASSPRGTIHNEQFF. The chain recombines TRBV3-1 with TRBJ2-1; 7 positions match TRBD2. The junction had 8 bases not matched to a gene; V was cut back by 4 bases and J by 5 bases. The CDR3 has 15 residues. The germline CDR1 and CDR2 sequences are LGHDT and YNNKEL (reference sequence).

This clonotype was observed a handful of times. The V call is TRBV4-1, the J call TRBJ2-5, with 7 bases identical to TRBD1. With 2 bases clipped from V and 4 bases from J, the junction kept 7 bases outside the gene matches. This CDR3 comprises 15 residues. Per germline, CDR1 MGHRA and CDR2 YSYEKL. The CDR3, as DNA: TGCGCCAGCAGCCAACCGACAGGGTTGGGAGAGACCCAGTACTTC. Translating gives CASSQPTGLGETQYF.

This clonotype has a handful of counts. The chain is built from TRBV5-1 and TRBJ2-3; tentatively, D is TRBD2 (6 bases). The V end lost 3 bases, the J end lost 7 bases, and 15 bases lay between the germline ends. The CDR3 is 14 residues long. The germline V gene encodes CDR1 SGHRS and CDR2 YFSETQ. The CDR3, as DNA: TGCGCCAGCAGCTCCGGGGAGGCTGTAAATACGCAGTATTTT. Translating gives CASSSGEAVNTQYF.

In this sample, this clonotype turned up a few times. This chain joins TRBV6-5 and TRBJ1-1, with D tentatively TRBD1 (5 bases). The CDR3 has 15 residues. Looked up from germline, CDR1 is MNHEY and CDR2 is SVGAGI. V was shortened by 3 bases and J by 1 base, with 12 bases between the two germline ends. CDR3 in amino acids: CASSYRGHTNTEAFF. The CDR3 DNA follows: TGTGCCAGCAGTTATAGGGGTCACACGAACACTGAAGCTTTCTTT.

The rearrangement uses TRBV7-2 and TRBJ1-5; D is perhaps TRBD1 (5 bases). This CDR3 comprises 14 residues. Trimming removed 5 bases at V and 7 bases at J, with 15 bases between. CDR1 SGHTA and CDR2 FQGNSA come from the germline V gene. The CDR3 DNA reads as TGTGCCAGCAGCGGAGGGAGGGGAGGCCAGCCCCAGCATTTT. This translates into CASSGGRGGQPQHF.

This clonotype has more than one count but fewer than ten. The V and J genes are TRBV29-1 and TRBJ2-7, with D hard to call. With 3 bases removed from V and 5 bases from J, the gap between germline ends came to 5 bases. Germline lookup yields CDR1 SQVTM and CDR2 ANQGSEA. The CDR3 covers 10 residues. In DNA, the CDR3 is TGCAGCGTTGAGGCGGACGAGCAGTACTTC. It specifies CSVEADEQYF.

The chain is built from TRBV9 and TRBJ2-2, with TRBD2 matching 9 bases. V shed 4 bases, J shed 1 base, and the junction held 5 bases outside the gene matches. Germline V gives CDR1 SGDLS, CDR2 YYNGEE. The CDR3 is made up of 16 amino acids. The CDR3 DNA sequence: TGTGCCAGCAGCTTAGGACTAGCGAGGAACACCGGGGAGCTGTTTTTT. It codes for CASSLGLARNTGELFF.

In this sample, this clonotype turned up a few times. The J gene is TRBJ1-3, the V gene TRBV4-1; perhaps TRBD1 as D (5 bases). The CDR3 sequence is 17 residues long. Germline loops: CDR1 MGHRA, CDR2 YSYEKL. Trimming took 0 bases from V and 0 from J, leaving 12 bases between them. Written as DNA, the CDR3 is TGCGCCAGCAGCCAAGACGGGGCACTTTTCTCTGGAAACACCATATATTTT. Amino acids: CASSQDGALFSGNTIYF.

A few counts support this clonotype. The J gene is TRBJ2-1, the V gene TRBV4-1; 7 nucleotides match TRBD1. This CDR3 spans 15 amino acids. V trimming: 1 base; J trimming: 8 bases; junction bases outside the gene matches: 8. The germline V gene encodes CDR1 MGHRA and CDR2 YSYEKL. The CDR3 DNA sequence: TGCGCCAGCAGCCAAGCCCGCGCAGGGGGTGATGAGCAGTTCTTC. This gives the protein CASSQARAGGDEQFF.

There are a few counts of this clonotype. DNA for the CDR3: TGTGCCACCTCAAGGGAGGGGGCGATGAACACTGAAGCTTTCTTT. Residues: CATSREGAMNTEAFF. V is TRBV2 and J is TRBJ1-1; the match to TRBD1 covers 7 bases. CDR3 size: 15 residues. With V trimmed by 10 bases and J by 0 bases, 11 bases remained unmatched. Germline lookup yields CDR1 SNHLY and CDR2 FYNNEI.

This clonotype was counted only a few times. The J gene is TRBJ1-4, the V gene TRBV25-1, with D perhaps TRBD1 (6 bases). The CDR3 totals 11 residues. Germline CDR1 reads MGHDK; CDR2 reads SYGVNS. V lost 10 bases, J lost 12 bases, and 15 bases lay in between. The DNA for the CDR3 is TGTGCCACCGAAGGGGGGGTGGAACTGTTTTTT. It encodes CATEGGVELFF.

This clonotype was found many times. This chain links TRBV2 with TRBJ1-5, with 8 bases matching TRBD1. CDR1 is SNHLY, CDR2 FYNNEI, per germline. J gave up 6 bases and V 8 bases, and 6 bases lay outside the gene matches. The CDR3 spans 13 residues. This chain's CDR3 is CASEDTGGQPQHF. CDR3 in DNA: TGTGCCAGCGAAGACACAGGGGGTCAGCCCCAGCATTTT. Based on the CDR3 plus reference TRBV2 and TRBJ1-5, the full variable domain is EPEVTQTPSHQVTQMGQEVILRCVPISNHLYFYWYRQILGQKVEFLVSFYNNEISEKSEIFDDQFSVERPDGSNFTLKIRSTKLEDSAMYFCASEDTGGQPQHFGDGTRLSIL.